This TCR beta chain was found in a study of CD8+ T cells in alopecia areata. The study, taken as a whole, reports: In lesional scalp, particularly from alopecia totalis/universalis, clonality was higher than in normal scalp.

Germline-derived CDR1 and CDR2 are SQVTM and ANQGSEA. The CDR3 is 12 amino acids. The V and J ends lost 5 bases and 7 bases respectively, with 12 bases between them. Following extraction, RNA underwent reverse transcription to cDNA, which served as the sequencing template. Profiled with immunoSEQ multiplex PCR; TCRdb holds only in-frame clones, not every one. The data show fewer than 150,000 clones, 55% to 80% seen once. As for this clone: Its specificity is not known.

From PBMCs, CD4+ and CD8+ T cells were sorted. This rearrangement joins TRBV29-1 to TRBJ2-1; D possibly uses TRBD1 or TRBD2 (5 bases each). This sequence was found in a human donor in good health. Sequenced sample: CD4+ T cells sorted from blood. The CDR3 reads CSVRGWGNEQFF. The CDR3 nucleotides read TGCAGCGTTAGAGGTTGGGGGAATGAGCAGTTCTTC.